These T cell receptor beta chains were read from a single sample in a study of identical twins. TCRdb independently ran MiXCR on the 5' RACE reads; one entry per CDR3 protein. This sample has some 730,000 distinct CDR3 sequences, with 18% found just once. This sample was shared with a second study, whose subject was T cells expressing NK-cell markers.

The specimen sequenced was PBMCs. The source is a woman between 18 and 29 years old in good health. Each CDR3 is given with its conserved first and last residue. A D gene is named only where the DNA matches it firmly. Clone size is given for some rows only: seen once, a few or many times, or a class if the clone is expanded.

>NA|TRBJ2-2|TRBV5-1|NA
TGCGCCAGCAGAATTACTACTTACACCGGGGAGCTGTTTTTT
CASRITTYTGELFF
>NA|TRBJ2-2|TRBV20-1|NA
TGCAGTGCTAGACTACGAATAGGGGCCGGGGAGCTGTTTTTT
CSARLRIGAGELFF
>TRBD2|TRBJ2-2|TRBV7-9|NA
TGTGCCAGCAGCTTAGCCCTAGCGGGAGCAGCGGCCGGGGAGCTGTTTTTT
CASSLALAGAAAGELFF
>TRBD1|TRBJ2-7|TRBV5-6|NA
TGTGCCAGCAGCTTAAATCCGGACAGGTCCTACGAGCAGTACTTC
CASSLNPDRSYEQYF
>TRBD2|TRBJ2-2|TRBV12-3/TRBV12-4|few
TGTGCCAGCAGTTTACCAGCGGGAGACACCGGGGAGCTGTTTTTT
CASSLPAGDTGELFF
>NA|TRBJ1-5|TRBV30|NA
TGTGCCTGGAGTGGCCGGTTTGGTCAGCCCCAGCATTTT
CAWSGRFGQPQHF
>TRBD2|TRBJ2-7|TRBV12-3/TRBV12-4|few
TGTGCCAGCAGTCCTCTAGCGGACTACGAGCAGTACTTC
CASSPLADYEQYF
>NA|TRBJ2-7|TRBV20-1|NA
TGCAGTGCTAGCGGCCTCGGCGCGAGCTCCTACGAGCAGTACTTC
CSASGLGASSYEQYF
>NA|TRBJ2-4|TRBV3-1|few
TGTGCCAGCAGCCCCTGGGACGGTTCGAACATTCAGTACTTC
CASSPWDGSNIQYF
>NA|TRBJ2-1|TRBV24-1|NA
TGTGCCACCAGTGGAAGAGCTTACAATGAGCAGTTCTTC
CATSGRAYNEQFF
>TRBD2|TRBJ2-3|TRBV9|few
TGTGCCAGCAGCGTAGGAGCGGGGGCCCCTAGCACAGATACGCAGTATTTT
CASSVGAGAPSTDTQYF
>NA|TRBJ2-5|TRBV7-8|few
TGTGCCAGCAGCTTGGCGAGAGGACAAGAGACCCAGTACTTC
CASSLARGQETQYF
>NA|TRBJ1-5|TRBV12-3/TRBV12-4|NA
TGTGCCAGCAGTTTGTGGAAGAACAGATCCAATCAGCCCCAGCATTTT
CASSLWKNRSNQPQHF
>NA|TRBJ2-1|TRBV27|NA
TGTGCCAGCACTTATAGCGGCGGGTCCGCTGACAATGAGCAGTTCTTC
CASTYSGGSADNEQFF
>TRBD2|TRBJ2-3|TRBV6-2/TRBV6-3|NA
TGTGCCAGCAGCTCCCGTGGGCTAGCGGGACCAGATACGCAGTATTTT
CASSSRGLAGPDTQYF
>NA|TRBJ2-3|TRBV12-3/TRBV12-4|few
TGTGCCAGCGCACGGGACCGCGGATCGGTGGATACGCAGTATTTT
CASARDRGSVDTQYF
>NA|TRBJ2-5|TRBV6-5|few
TGTGCCAGCAGTTACTCGAAGGAGGGATTCGGGACCCAGTACTTC
CASSYSKEGFGTQYF
>TRBD1|TRBJ2-3|TRBV10-3|few
TGTGCCATCAGTCCCGGGACAGGGGCCGATACGCAGTATTTT
CAISPGTGADTQYF
>TRBD1|TRBJ2-2|TRBV11-3|few
TGTGCCAGCAGCCCCCGGACAGGTTCGGACACCGGGGAGCTGTTTTTT
CASSPRTGSDTGELFF
>TRBD2|TRBJ2-5|TRBV12-3/TRBV12-4|few
TGTGCCAGCAGTTTTGGGACTAGATTACGGACGGCCCAGTACTTC
CASSFGTRLRTAQYF
>NA|TRBJ2-4|TRBV21-1|few
TGTGCCAGCAGCAAAAGTGCATGGACAGGGTGCGTGGACATTCAGTACTTC
CASSKSAWTGCVDIQYF
>TRBD1|TRBJ1-2|TRBV9|few
TGTGCCAGCACCCTCGGACAGGACTATGGCTACACCTTC
CASTLGQDYGYTF
>NA|TRBJ1-1|TRBV30|few
TGTGCCTGGAACCCTAAGGGGTCTGAAGCTTTCTTT
CAWNPKGSEAFF
>NA|TRBJ1-1|TRBV12-3/TRBV12-4|NA
TGTGCCAGCAGTAGGGAATCCGGTGCTTTCTTT
CASSRESGAFF
>TRBD2|TRBJ2-1|TRBV20-1|NA
TGCAGTGCTAGAGCCCCGGGACTAGCGGGGGGCTCGGAGTCCTTC
CSARAPGLAGGSESF
>NA|TRBJ1-2|TRBV5-1|few
TGCGCCAGCAGCCCCGAGACAGCGCACTATGGCTACACCTTC
CASSPETAHYGYTF
>NA|TRBJ2-7|TRBV20-1|NA
TGCAGTGCTAGGGGACTTCCAGGGGAGCAGTACTTC
CSARGLPGEQYF